The 30 T cell receptor beta chains given below trace back to one sample, sequenced in a study of cytomegalovirus exposure and HLA in healthy donors. Libraries were prepared by immunoSEQ multiplex PCR; TCRdb keeps only in-frame clonotypes and omits some of them. The top ten hold less than 7% of the sample, which has 200,000 to 250,000 clones, over 80% seen once. Sequencing was carried out using PBMCs. Receptors were obtained from a woman in her late teens or twenties in good health and CMV-seronegative.

The chain joins TRBV4-1 to TRBJ2-1; D not resolved. This CDR3 contains 15 residues. The germline V and J ends were trimmed by 7 bases and 5 bases, with 18 bases remaining between them. The germline gives CDR1 MGHRA, CDR2 YSYEKL. In DNA form, the CDR3 reads TGCGCCAGCACATCAAAGCCTCAATTGGACAATGAGCAGTTCTTC. Amino acid sequence: CASTSKPQLDNEQFF.

The chain has TRBV7-8 and TRBJ2-3; 10 positions agree with TRBD2. In germline, CDR1 is SGHVS, CDR2 FQNEAQ. The CDR3 length is 15 residues. Trimming removed 5 bases from V and 5 bases from J; junction bases left unmatched: 7. The CDR3 is CASSPSRLAGDTQYF. CDR3 DNA: TGTGCCAGCAGCCCCTCTAGACTAGCGGGAGATACGCAGTATTTT.

The chain uses TRBV18 and TRBJ2-7; D unclear. The V gene's germline CDR1 is KGHSH and CDR2 LQKENI. CDR3 size: 14 residues. Trimming stripped 0 bases from V and 2 bases from J, with 8 bases between. For the CDR3, the DNA is TGTGCCAGCTCACCACCGACCACTCCCTACGAGCAGTACTTC. It yields the protein CASSPPTTPYEQYF.

V usage is TRBV27 and J usage is TRBJ2-7, with TRBD2 matching 9 bases. Germline CDR1 is MNHEY and CDR2 is SMNVEV (reference sequence). The CDR3 has 13 amino acids. V dropped 7 bases and J dropped 1; count of bases not matched to a gene: 2. The CDR3 sequence: CASMTSGSYEQYF. DNA for the CDR3: TGTGCCAGCATGACTAGCGGTTCCTACGAGCAGTACTTC.

The gene calls are TRBV30 and TRBJ2-2, with D unresolved. The CDR3 covers 13 residues. Germline values: CDR1 GTSNPN, CDR2 SVGIG (reference sequence). Trimming removed 3 bases at V and 6 bases at J, with 11 bases between. The CDR3 loop is CAWSGTFPGELFF. Written as DNA, the CDR3 is TGTGCCTGGAGCGGTACCTTCCCCGGGGAGCTGTTTTTT.

The rearrangement links TRBV4-1 to TRBJ2-6, with no clear D. V gave up 3 bases and J gave up 2 bases, with 14 bases separating them. The CDR3 runs 17 residues. Germline CDR1 and CDR2: MGHRA and YSYEKL. In DNA, the CDR3 is TGCGCCAGCAGCCATTACATGTGTCCGGCTGGGGCCAACGTCCTGACTTTC. Translating it yields CASSHYMCPAGANVLTF.

The chain has TRBV11-2 and TRBJ2-1; tentative D call: TRBD1 (5 bases). CDR1 is SGHAT, CDR2 FQNNGV, per germline. This CDR3 contains 16 residues. V was clipped by 2 bases and J by 7 bases, with 18 bases between them. The CDR3 DNA follows: TGTGCCAGCAGCTTATTGGGCCAGGGAACGGAAAATGAGCAGTTCTTC. It codes for CASSLLGQGTENEQFF.

The V call is TRBV6-1, the J call TRBJ1-5, with D unresolved. CDR1 and CDR2 from the germline V gene are MNHNS and SASEGT. V lost 1 base and J lost 6, with 13 bases in between. The CDR3 extends over 15 amino acids. The CDR3 DNA follows: TGTGCCAGCAGTGAAGAAGGGCTTAGCGGTCAGCCCCAGCATTTT. Translation gives CASSEEGLSGQPQHF.

The chain links TRBV7-9 to TRBJ1-3; the match to TRBD1 covers 7 bases. There are 17 residues in the CDR3. With V trimmed by 3 bases and J by 6 bases, 14 bases remained unmatched. Germline CDR1 and CDR2: SEHNR and FQNEAQ (reference sequence). CDR3: CASSFGFLPGGENTIYF. The CDR3 nucleotides are TGTGCCAGCAGCTTTGGGTTCTTACCAGGGGGGGAAAACACCATATATTTT.

The chain couples TRBV27 to TRBJ1-1; D is ambiguous. Per germline, CDR1 MNHEY and CDR2 SMNVEV (reference sequence). Trimming took 5 bases from V and 1 from J, leaving 8 bases between them. This CDR3 has 13 amino acids. Written as DNA, the CDR3 is TGTGCCAGCAGTCCGCTTCGGAACACTGAAGCTTTCTTT. It encodes CASSPLRNTEAFF.

This clone appeared a few times. The gene calls are TRBV18 and TRBJ2-7, with D perhaps TRBD2 (5 bases). Per the germline V gene, CDR1 is KGHSH and CDR2 is LQKENI. CDR3 length: 14 residues. V shed 2 bases and J shed 4 bases, with 12 bases lying between them. The CDR3 coding sequence is TGTGCCAGCTCACCAGGGCGGTCGGGGTACGAGCAGTACTTC. It translates to CASSPGRSGYEQYF.

This CDR3 is CSVVKSLGETQYF. CDR3 nucleotides: TGCAGCGTTGTGAAGTCGCTAGGAGAGACCCAGTACTTC. The chain employs TRBV29-1 and TRBJ2-5; no firm D call. Trimming left V 4 bases short and J 4 bases short, with 13 bases between. From germline, CDR1 is SQVTM and CDR2 ANQGSEA. The CDR3 is 13 amino acids. The full variable domain, its missing parts supplied by reference TRBV29-1 and TRBJ2-5, is SAVISQKPSRDICQRGTSLTIQCQVDSQVTMMFWYRQQPGQSLTLIATANQGSEATYESGFVIDKFPISRPNLTFSTLTVSNMSPEDSSIYLCSVVKSLGETQYFGPGTRLLVL.

The J gene is TRBJ2-5, the V gene TRBV5-1; the D is unclear. Trimming left V 4 bases short and J 2 bases short, with 12 bases between. CDR1 is SGHRS, CDR2 YFSETQ, per germline. This CDR3 has 14 residues. CDR3 DNA sequence: TGCGCCAGCAGCCTGGGCCAGACTCAAGAGACCCAGTACTTC. Its translation: CASSLGQTQETQYF.

This sequence joins TRBV5-5 and TRBJ1-2; the D is unclear. Germline-derived CDR1 and CDR2 are SGHKS and YYEKEE (reference sequence). The CDR3 is 12 residues long. Trimming left V 4 bases short and J 7 bases short, with 11 bases between. CDR3 in amino acids: CASSTVDRGYTF. CDR3 DNA: TGTGCCAGCAGCACCGTCGACCGTGGCTACACCTTC.

The V gene is TRBV7-9, the J gene TRBJ2-1; no definite D call. V was cut by 5 bases and J by 5 bases, with 4 bases left in between. CDR1 SEHNR and CDR2 FQNEAQ come from the germline V gene (reference sequence). The CDR3 loop spans 11 amino acids. The CDR3 coding sequence is TGTGCCAGCAGCAAACACAATGAGCAGTTCTTC. It codes for CASSKHNEQFF. The entire variable domain, with the rest obtained from reference TRBV7-9 and TRBJ2-1, is as follows: DTGVSQNPRHKITKRGQNVTFRCDPISEHNRLYWYRQTLGQGPEFLTYFQNEAQLEKSRLLSDRFSAERPKGSFSTLEIQRTEQGDSAMYLCASSKHNEQFFGPGTRLTVL.

This clone was recorded only once. CDR3 amino acids: CASSRGQVNTEAFF. In DNA, the CDR3 is TGCGCCAGCAGCCGGGGACAGGTGAACACTGAAGCTTTCTTT. This chain uses TRBV5-1 with TRBJ1-1; 8 nucleotides align to TRBD1. V lost 4 bases to trimming and J lost 0 bases; unmatched junction nucleotides: 2. Germline lookup yields CDR1 SGHRS and CDR2 YFSETQ. This CDR3 contains 14 residues.

The rearrangement joins TRBV10-1 to TRBJ2-2; D gene unclear. V was trimmed by 0 bases and J by 1 base, leaving 9 bases between them. This CDR3 comprises 16 residues. Germline V gene data show CDR1 as WNHNN and CDR2 as SYGVQD (reference sequence). CDR3 protein: CASSESRRRNTGELFF. CDR3 DNA: TGCGCCAGCAGTGAGTCTCGCAGGAGGAACACCGGGGAGCTGTTTTTT.

The chain links TRBV14 to TRBJ2-3; no clear D gene. V lost 2 bases, J lost 5 bases, and 5 bases lay in between. The length of the CDR3 is 12 residues. From germline, CDR1 is SGHDN and CDR2 FVKESK. CDR3 DNA: TGTGCCAGCAGCCAACGGGTAGATACGCAGTATTTT. It is translated as CASSQRVDTQYF.

V and J are TRBV2 and TRBJ1-3; TRBD1 might be the D (5 bases). V was pared by 6 bases and J by 7 bases, with 10 bases between. CDR3 length: 12 amino acids. CDR1 is SNHLY, CDR2 FYNNEI, per germline. CDR3 residues: CASSAQVNTIYF. Here the CDR3 DNA reads TGTGCCAGCAGCGCACAGGTGAACACCATATATTTT.

V usage is TRBV7-6 and J usage is TRBJ2-5, with TRBD1 matching over 10 bases. The germline V gene encodes CDR1 SGHVS and CDR2 FNYEAQ. Trimming took 5 bases from V and 5 from J; bases not matched to a gene: 8. The CDR3 runs 15 residues. CDR3 residues: CASSNRDRGEETQYF. CDR3 DNA: TGTGCCAGCAGCAACCGGGACAGGGGCGAGGAGACCCAGTACTTC.

The V and J genes are TRBV30 and TRBJ2-7; D is ambiguous. Germline V gives CDR1 GTSNPN, CDR2 SVGIG (reference sequence). The V end was cut by 3 bases, the J end by 4 bases, with 7 bases between. The CDR3 extends over 11 amino acids. CDR3 coding DNA: TGTGCCTGGAGGCTGGGTTACGAGCAGTACTTC. Protein: CAWRLGYEQYF.

The CDR3: CASSPDRVGEKLFF. In DNA, the CDR3 is TGTGCCAGCAGTCCAGACAGGGTTGGGGAAAAACTGTTTTTT. The chain uses TRBV2 and TRBJ1-4; TRBD1 matches at 7 bases. The CDR3 is 14 amino acids. CDR1 and CDR2 from the germline V gene are SNHLY and FYNNEI. With V trimmed by 5 bases and J by 8 bases, 8 bases remained unmatched.

This clone was found a few times. CDR3 amino acids: CASSWDYNEQFF. The CDR3 nucleotides are TGTGCCAGCAGTTGGGACTACAATGAGCAGTTCTTC. V is TRBV5-4 and J is TRBJ2-1; D is unclear. V was clipped by 5 bases and J by 3 bases, with 6 bases between them. The CDR3 covers 12 residues. Germline assignment: CDR1 SGHNT and CDR2 YYREEE (reference sequence).

This sequence joins TRBV13 and TRBJ2-6, with 7 bases matching TRBD1. The germline gives CDR1 PRHDT, CDR2 FYEKMQ (reference sequence). CDR3 length: 17 amino acids. After removal of 0 bases from V and 1 base from J, the junction contained 3 bases not matched to a gene. CDR3 residues: CASSLGTGLSGANVLTF. In DNA form, the CDR3 reads TGTGCCAGCAGCTTAGGGACAGGGTTGTCTGGGGCCAACGTCCTGACTTTC.

The chain couples TRBV7-2 to TRBJ2-7; D is perhaps TRBD1 (6 bases). Trimming took 5 bases from V and 0 from J, leaving 14 bases between them. CDR1 and CDR2 from the germline V gene are SGHTA and FQGNSA. The CDR3 runs to 15 residues. As DNA, the CDR3 is TGTGCCAGCAGCCTTATCGGGACACTCTCCTACGAGCAGTACTTC. Protein: CASSLIGTLSYEQYF.

The chain employs TRBV5-1 and TRBJ1-4, with a weak D call TRBD1 (5 bases). Per the germline V gene, CDR1 is SGHRS and CDR2 is YFSETQ. V dropped 2 bases and J dropped 5 bases, with 7 bases sitting between them. The CDR3 loop spans 13 amino acids. Written as DNA, the CDR3 is TGCGCCAGCAGCTTTGACAGAAATGAAAAACTGTTTTTT. It encodes CASSFDRNEKLFF.

This clone was seen more than once but under ten times. The V gene is TRBV7-2, the J gene TRBJ2-6, with D unresolved. The CDR3 runs 15 residues. Trimming shortened V by 5 bases and J by 7 bases, and 15 bases separated the two germline ends. From germline, CDR1 is SGHTA and CDR2 FQGNSA. The CDR3, as DNA: TGTGCCAGCAGCGCCTCAGTCGGATCCGCCAACGTCCTGACTTTC. Encoded protein: CASSASVGSANVLTF.

The chain is built from TRBV19 and TRBJ2-2, with D tentatively TRBD1 (7 bases). There are 18 residues in the CDR3. The germline V gene encodes CDR1 LNHDA and CDR2 SQIVND (reference sequence). Trimming removed 4 bases at V and 6 bases at J, with 24 bases between. The CDR3 spells CASSTHWGQLSGAGELFF. The CDR3 DNA is TGTGCCAGTAGTACCCATTGGGGACAGCTGTCGGGGGCCGGGGAGCTGTTTTTT.

In regard to this clone: The same CDR3 arises from other DNA sequences in this sample as well. This chain links TRBV6-1 with TRBJ2-1, with 9 bases lining up with TRBD2. The CDR3 length is 15 residues. After removal of 5 bases from V and 4 bases from J, the junction contained 6 bases not matched to a gene. CDR1 is MNHNS and CDR2 is SASEGT in the germline V gene. The CDR3, as DNA: TGTGCCAGCAGTAGACTAGCGGACACGTACAATGAGCAGTTCTTC. Translated: CASSRLADTYNEQFF.

The chain carries TRBV9 and TRBJ2-7; 8 bases fit TRBD1. This CDR3 spans 13 amino acids. Germline V gene sequence: CDR1 SGDLS, CDR2 YYNGEE. J lost 3 bases, V lost 3 bases, and 2 bases had no gene match. The CDR3 is CASSADRDYEQYF. In DNA, the CDR3 is TGTGCCAGCAGCGCGGACAGGGACTACGAGCAGTACTTC. Combining the CDR3 with reference TRBV9 and TRBJ2-7 gives the whole variable domain DSGVTQTPKHLITATGQRVTLRCSPRSGDLSVYWYQQSLDQGLQFLIQYYNGEERAKGNILERFSAQQFPDLHSELNLSSLELGDSALYFCASSADRDYEQYFGPGTRLTVT.